This TCR beta chain was found in a study of neurological immune-mediated disorders. Each TCR transcript was tagged with a 10-nucleotide random UMI during 5'RACE. MiXCR, applied by TCRdb to the 5' RACE reads, yields one record per CDR3 protein. The repertoire holds 50,000 to 80,000 distinct CDR3 sequences, with 3.4% as singletons. Unsorted libraries were derived from 2 million PBMCs stored at -80 C. Trimming took 3 bases from V and 4 from J, leaving 9 bases between them. Looked up from germline, CDR1 is WNHNN and CDR2 is SYGVQD (reference sequence). The CDR3 has 13 residues. J is TRBJ1-2 and V is TRBV10-1, with unresolved D. This receptor was obtained from a middle-aged man with multiple sclerosis. Specimen: PBMCs. DNA for the CDR3: TGCGCCAGCAGTGAAAATCTACTCTATGGCTACACCTTC. This sequence encodes CASSENLLYGYTF.